One sample yielded the 11 T cell receptor beta chains listed below, sequenced in a study of CXCR3-negative and CXCR3-positive naive CD8 T cells. The libraries of TRB cDNA were constructed through 5' RACE using UMI labels. After re-calling the 5' RACE reads, TCRdb lists one entry per CDR3 protein, DNA absent. Its table records around 81,000 distinct CDR3 sequences. Sequencing was carried out using naive CXCR3- CD8+ T cells from blood. Specified subset: CD45RO-CCR7+CD27+CD95- naive CD8+ T cells lacking CXCR3 (TNR3-). The receptor set was obtained from a human donor in good health. Some clones in this sample may be carry-over from other donors' samples.

The V call is TRBV14, the J call TRBJ2-7; the TCRdb call, TRBD1, lacks DNA for checking. The CDR3 runs to 15 residues. From germline, CDR1 is SGHDN and CDR2 FVKESK. The CDR3 sequence: CASSQTGHRFKEQYF.

The chain uses TRBV21-1 and TRBJ2-1; TCRdb's D call, TRBD1, is unchecked because there is no DNA. TRBV21-1 is a pseudogene locus. The CDR3 is 13 amino acids. The CDR3 loop is CALPRQLYNEQFF.

The CDR3 protein is CASSLPRGLAKNIQYF. The V call is TRBV28, the J call TRBJ2-4; TCRdb's assignment of TRBD1 cannot be checked, as there is no DNA. The CDR3 is made up of 16 amino acids. CDR1 is MDHEN, CDR2 SYDVKM, per germline.

This sequence joins TRBV28 and TRBJ2-7; TCRdb's assignment of TRBD1 cannot be checked, as there is no DNA. Germline CDR1 MDHEN, CDR2 SYDVKM. The CDR3 sequence is 13 residues long. CDR3: CASSPGTPYEQYF.

The rearrangement links TRBV27 to TRBJ2-1; TCRdb calls TRBD1, which cannot be checked without DNA. Germline CDR1 and CDR2: MNHEY and SMNVEV (reference sequence). CDR3 size: 15 residues. The CDR3 sequence: CASSLLGGPYNEQFF.

The chain uses TRBV5-1 and TRBJ1-1. This CDR3 comprises 15 residues. CDR1 SGHRS and CDR2 YFSETQ come from the germline V gene. The CDR3 here is CASSFFGGENTEAFF.

This chain connects TRBV2 to TRBJ2-2; without DNA, the TCRdb call of TRBD1 cannot be checked. This CDR3 region has 15 residues. From germline, CDR1 is SNHLY and CDR2 FYNNEI. The CDR3 loop reads CASNPGQGNTGELFF. The full variable domain, in which reference TRBV2 and TRBJ2-2 provide the parts outside the CDR3, is EPEVTQTPSHQVTQMGQEVILRCVPISNHLYFYWYRQILGQKVEFLVSFYNNEISEKSEIFDDQFSVERPDGSNFTLKIRSTKLEDSAMYFCASNPGQGNTGELFFGEGSRLTVL.

The chain carries TRBV12-5 and TRBJ1-5; no DNA is available, so the TRBD1 call from TCRdb remains unchecked. CDR3 length: 14 residues. CDR1 is LGHNT and CDR2 is FRNRAP in the germline V gene. CDR3 amino acids: CASGLGDNNQPQHF.

The chain recombines TRBV21-1 with TRBJ2-5; the TCRdb D gene call, TRBD1, has no DNA to confirm it. TRBV21-1 represents a pseudogene. The CDR3 loop spans 16 amino acids. The CDR3 loop is CASSQRGETYQETQYF.

The V and J genes are TRBV7-9 and TRBJ2-2; TCRdb indicates TRBD1, and absent DNA this call remains unverified. Germline V gene sequence: CDR1 SEHNR, CDR2 FQNEAQ (reference sequence). The CDR3 has 16 residues. The CDR3 protein is CASSLSYGINTAELFF.

The V and J genes are TRBV20-1 and TRBJ2-1; the TCRdb call, TRBD2, lacks DNA for checking. This CDR3 region has 16 residues. Germline V gene sequence: CDR1 DFQATT, CDR2 SNEGSKA (reference sequence). This CDR3 reads CSARDWASASYNEQFF.